This entry lists 21 T cell receptor beta chains sequenced from one sample in a study of multiple sclerosis patients with progressive multifocal leukoencephalopathy. The time point: time of PML onset. The method was immunoSEQ multiplex PCR; TCRdb's version includes in-frame clones alone and lacks a portion of them. Among 25,000 to 30,000 clones listed, approximately 85% were seen once. The material was PBMCs, obtained from a patient treated with natalizumab. The receptors stem from a woman aged 30 to 39 with progressive multifocal leukoencephalopathy.

The CDR3 DNA follows: TGTGCCAGCAGTTCCGCAGGGAACACTGAAGCTTTCTTT. Amino acids: CASSSAGNTEAFF. The chain carries TRBV6-1 and TRBJ1-1; D is unresolved. The CDR3 covers 13 residues. Between the trimmed V and J ends, which lost 5 bases and 1 base, there was a span of 8 bases. Germline V lookup: CDR1 MNHNS, CDR2 SASEGT.

The chain uses TRBV6-6 and TRBJ1-1, with D unclear. The CDR3 spans 13 residues. From germline, CDR1 is MNHNY and CDR2 SVGAGI (reference sequence). Trimming removed 2 bases at V and 3 bases at J, with 7 bases between. The chain's CDR3 is CASSYGSDTEAFF. DNA of the CDR3: TGTGCCAGCAGTTACGGATCCGACACTGAAGCTTTCTTT.

The chain combines TRBV5-6 with TRBJ1-2; no reliable D call. The V end was cut by 2 bases, the J end by 1 base, with 12 bases between. This CDR3 spans 15 amino acids. Germline V gene data show CDR1 as SGHDT and CDR2 as YYEEEE. CDR3 loop: CASSFISALNYGYTF. The CDR3 DNA reads TGTGCCAGCAGCTTCATTAGCGCGCTTAACTATGGCTACACCTTC.

The V call is TRBV6-5, the J call TRBJ1-2; D gene unclear. The CDR3 is 14 residues long. The germline gives CDR1 MNHEY, CDR2 SVGAGI. V was trimmed by 11 bases and J by 1 base, leaving 17 bases between them. The CDR3 bases are TGTGCCTCCGACCCAGGAGGCGTTAACTATGGCTACACCTTC. Translating it yields CASDPGGVNYGYTF.

This clone is a singleton in its sample. This chain links TRBV12-5 with TRBJ2-3, with unresolved D. Germline CDR1 reads LGHNT; CDR2 reads FRNRAP. Trimming took off 5 bases at V and 3 bases at J, with 6 bases between the two ends. The CDR3 loop spans 12 amino acids. The CDR3 DNA follows: TGTGCTAGTGGTCCCCAAACAGATACGCAGTATTTT. It is translated as CASGPQTDTQYF.

The J gene is TRBJ1-2, the V gene TRBV29-1; D remains ambiguous. Germline assignment: CDR1 SQVTM and CDR2 ANQGSEA. The CDR3 extends over 15 amino acids. V lost 4 bases to trimming and J lost 3 bases, with 18 bases between them. The CDR3 here is CSVASQVGSHYGYTF. As DNA, the CDR3 is TGCAGCGTTGCTTCCCAGGTTGGGTCTCACTATGGCTACACCTTC.

The chain employs TRBV5-1 and TRBJ2-1; D may be TRBD2 (6 bases). Germline V gene data show CDR1 as SGHRS and CDR2 as YFSETQ. The CDR3 is 15 residues long. V lost 4 bases, J lost 6 bases, and 17 bases lay in between. The CDR3, as DNA: TGCGCCAGCAGCCTGCTTAGCGGTACGAGCAATGAGCAGTTCTTC. Amino acids: CASSLLSGTSNEQFF. Filled out from reference TRBV5-1 and TRBJ2-1, the complete variable domain reads KAGVTQTPRYLIKTRGQQVTLSCSPISGHRSVSWYQQTPGQGLQFLFEYFSETQRNKGNFPGRFSGRQFSNSRSEMNVSTLELGDSALYLCASSLLSGTSNEQFFGPGTRLTVL.

Notes on this clone: The same CDR3 arises from other DNA sequences in this sample as well. The chain recombines TRBV5-1 with TRBJ1-2; TRBD1 matches at 10 bases. Germline V gives CDR1 SGHRS, CDR2 YFSETQ. The V and J ends lost 4 bases and 4 bases, in that order; junction bases with no gene match: 10. There are 16 residues in the CDR3. Written as DNA, the CDR3 is TGCGCCAGCAGCCCGTCTGGGGACAGGGGAGGCTATGGCTACACCTTC. This gives the protein CASSPSGDRGGYGYTF.

The V and J genes are TRBV30 and TRBJ2-1; possibly TRBD2 for D (5 bases). V lost 3 bases and J lost 0, with 12 bases in between. The CDR3 covers 15 residues. Looked up from germline, CDR1 is GTSNPN and CDR2 is SVGIG (reference sequence). CDR3 nucleotides: TGTGCCTGGAGCCGGTCGGGGAGCTCCTACAATGAGCAGTTCTTC. Residues: CAWSRSGSSYNEQFF.

J is TRBJ1-3 and V is TRBV13; no firm D call. Trimming removed 6 bases at V and 2 bases at J, with 11 bases between. Germline lookup yields CDR1 PRHDT and CDR2 FYEKMQ (reference sequence). The CDR3 contains 14 residues. The CDR3 protein is CASREQAAGNTIYF. The CDR3 bases are TGTGCCAGCAGGGAGCAAGCCGCTGGAAACACCATATATTTT.

The chain carries TRBV27 and TRBJ2-5, with 8 bases that match TRBD1. The J call may be incorrect, as the DNA end agrees better with TRBJ2-7. The CDR3 has 14 amino acids. Germline values: CDR1 MNHEY, CDR2 SMNVEV (reference sequence). The CDR3 coding sequence is TGTGCCAGCAGTTTTTTCGGACAGGGCGACGAGCAGTACTTC. Protein: CASSFFGQGDEQYF.

This clone was seen more than once but under ten times. V gene TRBV2 combines with J gene TRBJ1-2; perhaps TRBD1 as D (5 bases). Germline V gene sequence: CDR1 SNHLY, CDR2 FYNNEI. This CDR3 has 15 amino acids. The CDR3 reads CATRQLPGGSYGYTF. In DNA, the CDR3 is TGTGCTACCCGACAACTCCCTGGGGGGAGCTATGGCTACACCTTC.

The chain joins TRBV10-3 to TRBJ2-3, with 8 bases identical to TRBD1. Germline V gene sequence: CDR1 ENHRY, CDR2 SYGVKD. The trim removed 6 bases at V and 4 bases at J, leaving 15 bases unmatched. There are 17 residues in the CDR3. The CDR3 DNA follows: TGTGCCATCAGGGGGACAGGCGGAGGCCACTTGGCAGATACGCAGTATTTT. It translates to CAIRGTGGGHLADTQYF.

The J gene is TRBJ1-4, the V gene TRBV2; no clear D. The CDR3 runs to 13 residues. The germline V and J ends were trimmed by 8 bases and 8 bases, with 15 bases remaining between them. The germline V gene encodes CDR1 SNHLY and CDR2 FYNNEI. CDR3 protein: CASRMAVEEKLFF. Written as DNA, the CDR3 is TGTGCCAGCCGCATGGCGGTGGAGGAAAAACTGTTTTTT.

The chain employs TRBV6-5 and TRBJ1-6; D may be TRBD1 (6 bases). The CDR3 spans 14 residues. V was shortened by 4 bases and J by 9 bases, with 13 bases between the two germline ends. The V gene's germline CDR1 is MNHEY and CDR2 SVGAGI. CDR3 protein: CASSWWQGRSPLHF. The CDR3 bases are TGTGCCAGCAGTTGGTGGCAGGGGCGTTCACCCCTCCACTTT.

This chain links TRBV2 with TRBJ1-2, with a tentative D call TRBD1 (5 bases). The CDR3 consists of 14 residues. V gave up 11 bases and J gave up 2 bases, with 18 bases separating them. CDR1 and CDR2 (germline): SNHLY, FYNNEI. The CDR3 nucleotides are TGTGCCGGTTCAAATGACAGCCCCAACTATGGCTACACCTTC. The encoded protein is CAGSNDSPNYGYTF.

This chain links TRBV27 with TRBJ2-2; TRBD2 aligns across 9 bases. V lost 7 bases and J lost 4; bases outside the gene matches: 7. This CDR3 is 15 amino acids long. Germline V gives CDR1 MNHEY, CDR2 SMNVEV (reference sequence). CDR3 region: CASTGAGGITGELFF. The CDR3 DNA reads TGTGCCAGCACAGGAGCGGGGGGCATCACCGGGGAGCTGTTTTTT.

The chain recombines TRBV19 with TRBJ2-2, with 10 bases fitting TRBD1. The CDR3 contains 15 residues. CDR1 is LNHDA and CDR2 is SQIVND in the germline V gene (reference sequence). After removal of 5 bases from V and 6 bases from J, the junction contained 6 bases not matched to a gene. Here the CDR3 DNA reads TGTGCCAGTAGTGGCGGGACAGGGGTCCCCGGGGAGCTGTTTTTT. Amino acids: CASSGGTGVPGELFF.

This chain connects TRBV5-6 to TRBJ1-2, with a possible D match to TRBD1 (5 bases). CDR1 SGHDT and CDR2 YYEEEE come from the germline V gene. This CDR3 is 15 amino acids long. The V end was cut by 2 bases, the J end by 4 bases, with 15 bases between. The CDR3 nucleotides read TGTGCCAGCAGCTTAACAGGACCGGCAGGCTATGGCTACACCTTC. It translates to CASSLTGPAGYGYTF.

The chain links TRBV30 to TRBJ1-1; TRBD1 is a possible D gene (5 bases). Trimming pared 5 bases from V and 4 bases from J, leaving 17 bases between. This CDR3 is 14 amino acids long. CDR1 is GTSNPN and CDR2 is SVGIG in the germline V gene (reference sequence). The CDR3 spells CAWGPGGAATEAFF. DNA for the CDR3: TGTGCCTGGGGTCCTGGCGGGGCCGCCACTGAAGCTTTCTTT.

This rearrangement joins TRBV27 to TRBJ2-1; maybe TRBD1 (7 bases). Germline CDR1 reads MNHEY; CDR2 reads SMNVEV (reference sequence). The germline V and J ends were trimmed by 6 bases and 2 bases, with 17 bases remaining between them. There are 16 residues in the CDR3. The CDR3, as DNA: TGTGCCAGCAGCCGCTTATCAGGGGGGACCTACAATGAGCAGTTCTTC. This codes for CASSRLSGGTYNEQFF.